This TCR beta chain originates from a study of identical twins (dated by TCRdb to 2015 to 2016). At the level of the whole study: To test whether fetal clonotypes persist, this study deep-sequenced TCR alpha and beta repertoires from monozygotic twins, from unrelated adults of various ages, and from cord blood. Replicate twin experiments were performed at different times using different library preparation protocols to rule out contamination. Study-wide conclusions, independent of this receptor: In monozygotic twins, recombination models systematically underestimated out-of-frame TCR alpha sharing, but the models matched the sharing seen between unrelated individuals. Zero-insertion analyses could be partly confounded by invariant T cells such as MAIT and iNKT, although diverse VJ usage argued against such confounding for most clonotypes. The excess sharing between twins in beta out-of-frame sequences was weaker because fewer shared sequences reduced the signal-to-noise ratio. Fewer insertions were carried by abundant cord blood beta clonotypes, a similar but weaker trend appeared in young adult naive repertoires, and no such trend appeared in memory repertoires. Compared with coincidental sharing between unrelated individuals, out-of-frame TCR alpha sequences shared between twins showed an excess of sequences with low generation probability. Because the same donors could not be followed over many years, conclusions were based on cross-sectional statistical analysis.

Every donor was a healthy Caucasian. The twin cohort consisted of three pairs of female monozygotic twins, all aged roughly 18 to 29 years. The RNA used for TCR libraries was isolated from peripheral blood mononuclear cells. With regard to this clonotype: Which antigen it targets is not known. Nothing much larger sits one base from this clone, and base qualities are not available.

The library was generated by 5' RACE. TCRdb shows the sequencer as Illumina HiSeq 2000. A universal primer binding site was added through template switching, and the final cDNA carried a unique molecular identifier so that TCR cDNA molecules could be counted accurately. Specific primers in the conserved constant-segment region were used to synthesize first-strand cDNA for the TCR alpha and beta chains. To control for contamination, each cDNA library was double barcoded with a SMART-Mk sample barcode plus Illumina barcodes. TruSeq adapter sequences, together with Illumina sample barcodes, were added in two successive PCR steps. Sequencing of the TCR alpha and beta cDNA libraries was done on the Illumina HiSeq platform using custom primers. From the authors' description of their analysis: MiGEC processed the raw reads to extract unique molecular identifiers, while MiXCR was used to determine the CDR3 positions. Recombination models were inferred per individual with the repgenHMM and IGoR tools using an EM algorithm. Shared clonotypes were analyzed with the tcR package in R, and sharing was normalized by the product of cloneset sizes. Out-of-frame nonproductive sequences were analyzed to study raw recombination free of thymic and clonal selection effects. Clones were called with MiXCR by TCRdb after fastp trimmed the public reads at Q25, and only in-frame beta chains were retained. Duplicate CDR3 protein sequences are folded into a single record with the most common DNA and genes. None of the V and J calls come from the authors' own analysis; TCRdb made them. The sample table lists roughly 770,000 distinct CDR3 sequences, roughly 18% of them with a count of one. Under 15% of the sample is in the top ten clones.

The CDR3 spans 18 residues, from the cysteine through the phenylalanine. Only the CDR3 DNA is retained, 54 bases long and in frame from the first base. CDR1 and CDR2 are drawn from the germline V gene (reference sequence): SGHKS, YYEKEE. V and J are trimmed by 0 bases and 0 bases, and the gene matches miss 7 bases of the junction. These data were likewise used in another study, on T cells expressing NK-cell markers. That second report states: Three sorted T-cell subsets (CD3+CD56+NKG2C+, CD3+CD56+NKG2C- and CD3+CD56-NKG2C+) from under 10 donors had their TCR beta-chain repertoires profiled. Among the eight sequenced donors, only one was HCMV-seronegative, while the other seven were HCMV-seropositive. To restrict sorting to alphabetaTCR-expressing T cells, an anti-gammadeltaTCR antibody was added in several experiments. In 5 to 7 donors, the dominant CD3+CD56+NKG2C+ clonotypes ranked among the top 10 CD8+ clonotypes, making up 1.0-7.0% of CD8+ T cells. Those dominant clonotypes were again the most abundant among CD3+CD56-NKG2C+ cells in a few donors, at 28.3-60.1%. Whether the expanded NKG2C-expressing T cell clones were specific for HCMV antigens remained unclear. Randomly selected healthy volunteers, three men and five women, were used as the eight sequenced donors. HCMV-specific IgG was detected in serum with a commercial ELISA kit to determine HCMV serostatus. Bulk peripheral blood T-cell repertoires were additionally sequenced from unsorted PBMC for six donors. Reads were demultiplexed and grouped by UMI with MIGEC, and clonotypes were assembled and quantified with MiTCR. To exclude erroneous sequences, any TCR cDNA sequence not supported by at least two reads was discarded. The tcR package was used for downstream repertoire analysis, and clonotypes were matched across fractions by CDR3 nucleotide sequence plus V segment. VDJmatch was used to annotate antigen specificity against VDJdb, with one amino acid substitution in CDR3 permitted.

The source is a woman in her late teens or twenties in good health. Material for sequencing was PBMCs. Recombination joined TRBV5-5 with TRBJ2-4; the junction holds 9 bases that match TRBD2. The sequenced DNA: TGTGCCAGCAGCTTGGGAGCGGGGGGTCCTCGAGCCAAAAACATTCAGTACTTC. Its protein product is CASSLGAGGPRAKNIQYF.